A single sample gave rise to the 3 T cell receptor beta chains below, sequenced in a study of T cell responses to AZD1222 COVID-19 vaccine. Profiling relied on immunoSEQ multiplex PCR, and the TCRdb table lists in-frame clones only, not all of them. The table has about 120,000 clones, 85% to 90% seen once; the top ten hold nearly 4.5%. The sample was peripheral blood, taken on day 0 of AZD1222 vaccination. These receptors came from an adult in good health.

This clone was detected only a few times. The CDR3 here is CASSYVVRGTNEKLFF. The CDR3 nucleotides read TGTGCCAGCAGTTACGTCGTTCGGGGAACTAATGAAAAACTGTTTTTT. The chain recombines TRBV6-2 or TRBV6-3 with TRBJ1-4; D gene ambiguous. Germline CDR1 MNHEY, CDR2 SVGEGT. Trimming removed 2 bases from V and 1 base from J, with 11 bases in between. This CDR3 contains 16 residues.

This chain joins TRBV5-1 and TRBJ2-7, with TRBD1 matching over 7 bases. Germline-derived CDR1 and CDR2 are SGHRS and YFSETQ. V lost 7 bases, J lost 0 bases, and 4 bases stayed unmatched. This CDR3 spans 13 amino acids. CDR3 bases: TGCGCCAGCGGGCCAGGGGGCTCCTACGAGCAGTACTTC. Protein: CASGPGGSYEQYF.

This chain connects TRBV6-5 to TRBJ2-5; a weak D match, TRBD2 (6 bases). Trimming took off 7 bases at V and 1 base at J, with 16 bases between the two ends. The CDR3 length is 15 residues. Germline V gene lookup returns CDR1 MNHEY and CDR2 SVGAGI. As DNA, the CDR3 is TGTGCCAGCATGACCCTCGCGGGGCCCCAAGAGACCCAGTACTTC. The encoded protein is CASMTLAGPQETQYF.